The rows below give T cell receptor beta chains drawn from one sample of a study of radiation and T cells in renal cell carcinoma. Measured with immunoSEQ multiplex PCR; TCRdb has only the in-frame clones, and not every one. Here the sample spans 100,000 to 150,000 clones, roughly four fifths being singletons. The sequences come from blood, collected from a patient whose treatment included radiotherapy and nephrectomy. Receptors were obtained from a woman aged 60 to 75 with renal cell carcinoma. Both conserved end residues are part of each CDR3. A D gene is named only where the DNA matches it firmly. Clone size is shown for a subset of rows, as once, few, many or a class of expanded clone.

size	D	V	length	J	DNA	CDR3
-	TRBD2	TRBV7-9	17	TRBJ2-7	TGTGCCAGCAGCGCGACTAGCGGGAGAAGGGTCGGGTACGAGCAGTACTTC	CASSATSGRRVGYEQYF
-	-	TRBV6-1	13	TRBJ1-1	TGTGCCAGCAGTGAAGAGAGGGGGGAGGTGGCTTTCTTT	CASSEERGEVAFF
few	-	TRBV11-2	15	TRBJ2-7	TGTGCCAGCAGCTTACCCCCTAGCCTTGCGGACGAGCAGTACTTC	CASSLPPSLADEQYF
-	-	TRBV13	14	TRBJ2-5	TGTGCCAGCAGCAAAGAAGGGGGAGGAGAGACCCAGTACTTC	CASSKEGGGETQYF
-	-	TRBV6-1	13	TRBJ1-1	TGTGCCAGCAGTTCCGCAGCTCACACTGAAGCTTTCTTT	CASSSAAHTEAFF
-	-	TRBV2	12	TRBJ1-2	TGTGCCAGCAGTGAGGGTAGCTATGGCTACACCTTC	CASSEGSYGYTF
few	TRBD1	TRBV19	14	TRBJ2-4	TGTGCCAGTAGTATTGGAGAGGGACAGGGTTTAGTGTACTTC	CASSIGEGQGLVYF
-	-	TRBV13	10	TRBJ1-1	TGTGCCAGCGGCTACACTGAAGCTTTCTTT	CASGYTEAFF
-	-	TRBV5-1	15	TRBJ2-7	TGCGCCAGCAGCTTGAGGGCGCCCCCCTCCTACGAGCAGTACTTC	CASSLRAPPSYEQYF
-	-	TRBV11-3	15	TRBJ1-1	TGTGCCAGCAGCCTGGGGGGACCCAGGAACACTGAAGCTTTCTTT	CASSLGGPRNTEAFF
few	-	TRBV20-1	11	TRBJ2-5	TGCAGTGGGGGGGAACAAGAGACCCAGTACTTC	CSGGEQETQYF
-	-	TRBV6-5	15	TRBJ1-2	TGTGCCAGCACCCCGAGCCGGGGAAATTACTATGGCTACACCTTC	CASTPSRGNYYGYTF
-	TRBD2	TRBV9	14	TRBJ2-3	TGTGCCAGCAGCGTAGGACTAGCTCCCGATACGCAGTATTTT	CASSVGLAPDTQYF
few	-	TRBV19	16	TRBJ2-3	TGTGCCAGTAGTCCCGGCCCAATACCCTTTACAGATACGCAGTATTTT	CASSPGPIPFTDTQYF
few	-	TRBV19	14	TRBJ1-2	TGTGCCAGTAGTTTTTCGGGCCAGAACTATGGCTACACCTTC	CASSFSGQNYGYTF
-	-	TRBV28	15	TRBJ2-3	TGTGCCAGCAGTTTAGTAGGGCAGGGGACAGATACGCAGTATTTT	CASSLVGQGTDTQYF
-	TRBD1	TRBV28	16	TRBJ1-5	TGTGCCAGCAGTCTCTCGGGCCACAGGGGGGATCAGCCCCAGCATTTT	CASSLSGHRGDQPQHF